Here is one T cell receptor (beta chain) with its context. The antigen is undetermined. Distinct nucleotide sequences in the sample also encode this CDR3. This entry comes from a study of shared clonotypes between healthy human individuals. The germline V gene encodes CDR1 SQVTM and CDR2 ANQGSEA. V trimming: 6 bases; J trimming: 2 bases; junction bases outside the gene matches: 1. The CDR3 covers 11 residues. Authors' processing steps: From ImmunoSEQ came sequences covering only the junction and carrying no quality scores, so filtering differed. Generated by immunoSEQ multiplex PCR, the TCRdb table keeps only in-frame clones and is missing some. Clone size and the V and J calls come from that table; the DNA yielded D and trimming. This table holds some 2,100,000 clones, approximately 94% found once. The naive CD8 fraction comprised CD45RO-negative cells positively selected for CCR7 and excluded terminally differentiated effector memory CD45RA+ cells.

The study, taken as a whole, reports: It was observed that 5% to 6% of naive CD4 clonotypes were shared across a handful of donors.

Specimen: naive CD8+ T cells from PBMCs. This TCR was recovered from a man in his late teens or twenties in good health. Some clones in this sample may be carry-over from other donors' samples. The chain is built from TRBV29-1 and TRBJ2-7; the match to TRBD1 covers 7 bases. The CDR3 loop is CSVGTAYEQYF. CDR3 bases: TGCAGCGTAGGGACAGCCTACGAGCAGTACTTC.